The TCR beta chain described here comes from a study of blood T cells in healthy people across ages. Regarding the study as a whole: The long-lived group displayed more naive CD4+ cells, plus higher diversity, than the aged donors did.

About this clonotype itself: The antigen remains undetermined.

Germline-derived CDR1 and CDR2 are SGHRS and YFSETQ. CDR3 size: 15 residues. A minimum of 5.5 micrograms of total RNA was extracted per sample. Through a sample-barcoded 5' primer and a J-beta primer mix, a second PCR was run for about 6 to 12 cycles. TCRdb reanalysed the 5' RACE reads using MiXCR and keeps one entry per CDR3 protein. Of around 1.5 million distinct CDR3 sequences listed, approximately 42% were seen once; the top ten hold 7.9%. Sequences were obtained from blood. This chain connects TRBV5-1 to TRBJ2-7; D possibly corresponds to TRBD1 (7 bases). Matching the DNA end better, TRBJ2-5 makes the J call doubtful. This TCR was recovered from a woman aged 18-30 years in good health. CDR3 amino acids: CASSGGDRREETQYF. As DNA, the CDR3 is TGCGCCAGCAGCGGCGGGGACAGAAGGGAAGAGACCCAGTACTTC.